This T cell receptor beta chain stems from a study of OX40 agonist ivuxolimab in advanced cancers. The wider study: Those enrolled were approximately 83% male, with a mean age of about 60 years and ages from about 20 to 79.

Excluded were patients having autoimmune disease history or systemic immunosuppression. TCRdb's table, derived via immunoSEQ multiplex PCR, lists solely in-frame clones and lacks some. The table includes about 62,000 clones, around four fifths detected once. Concerning this clone itself: Its specificity is unknown.

Broader study findings: Among the lowest peripheral clonal expansion occurred in 0.1-3.0 mg/kg partial responders.

The CDR3 length is 14 residues. The V gene's germline CDR1 is MNHEY and CDR2 SMNVEV (reference sequence). V trimming: 5 bases; J trimming: 6 bases; junction bases outside the gene matches: 9. The rearrangement uses TRBV27 and TRBJ2-7; 8 nucleotides align to TRBD2. This receptor was taken from an adult with an advanced solid tumor such as melanoma, head and neck, liver or kidney cancer. Sample: CD4+ or CD8+ T cells sorted from blood, taken in a trial of the OX40 agonist ivuxolimab. For the CDR3, the DNA is TGTGCCAGCAGTGGTAACGGGAGGGCCCCCGAGCAGTACTTC. It translates to CASSGNGRAPEQYF.